Shown below are 19 T cell receptor beta chains from a single sample sequenced in a study of regulatory T cells in long-lasting Graves disease. Libraries of TCR beta came from iRepertoire HTBI primers plus Arm-PCR of CDR3 regions. TCRdb reanalysed the multiplex PCR reads using MiXCR and keeps one entry per CDR3 protein. The sample includes about 560,000 distinct CDR3 sequences, roughly 16% of them seen just once. This sample's time point: newly diagnosed GD, antithyroid drugs for less than 3 months. Making the TCR library involved RNA that had been extracted from PBMCs. These same data were also listed under a study on T cells in Graves' hyperthyroidism and ophthalmopathy.

This specimen consisted of peripheral blood mononuclear cells (PBMCs), obtained at new diagnosis, from a patient treated with antithyroid drugs. The receptor set was obtained from a man younger than 35 with Graves disease.

The chain is built from TRBV19 and TRBJ2-3, with a weak D call TRBD1 (5 bases). The CDR3 consists of 18 residues. Germline lookup yields CDR1 LNHDA and CDR2 SQIVND (reference sequence). V was cut by 8 bases and J by 0 bases, with 24 bases left in between. For the CDR3, the DNA is TGTGCCAGTGGACACTCAGTTATATGGCAGGCGAGCACAGATACGCAGTATTTT. It specifies CASGHSVIWQASTDTQYF.

This clonotype has at least ten counts. The genes are TRBV25-1 and TRBJ1-5, with D maybe TRBD1 (6 bases). The CDR3 covers 13 residues. The germline V and J ends were trimmed by 4 bases and 4 bases, with 8 bases remaining between them. The V gene's germline CDR1 is MGHDK and CDR2 SYGVNS. DNA for the CDR3: TGTGCCAGCAGTGCGGGGGCGAATCAGCCCCAGCATTTT. It codes for CASSAGANQPQHF.

The chain employs TRBV7-3 and TRBJ2-3; D is tentatively TRBD1 or TRBD2 (6 bases each). The germline V gene has CDR1 SGHTA and CDR2 FQGTGA. V shed 5 bases and J shed 2 bases, with 11 bases lying between them. The CDR3 has 14 amino acids. The CDR3 DNA sequence: TGTGCCAGCAGCGGGGGGACAAACACAGATACGCAGTATTTT. Translating gives CASSGGTNTDTQYF.

This clonotype appeared a single time. This chain links TRBV6-2 or TRBV6-3 with TRBJ1-6; D perhaps matches TRBD1 (5 bases). Germline V gene data show CDR1 as MNHEY and CDR2 as SVGEGT. The V gene lost 5 bases and the J gene lost 4 bases, with 12 bases spanning the gap. This CDR3 is built from 15 residues. The CDR3 is CASSGDGTYNSPLHF. In nucleotides, the CDR3 is TGTGCCAGCAGTGGGGACGGAACATATAATTCACCCCTCCACTTT.

This clonotype was counted ten times or more. The rearrangement links TRBV18 to TRBJ2-1, with D maybe TRBD2 (5 bases). CDR1 is KGHSH and CDR2 is LQKENI in the germline V gene. The CDR3 totals 15 residues. The V gene lost 3 bases and the J gene lost 0 bases, with 9 bases spanning the gap. The CDR3 protein is CASSPTGYSYNEQFF. In nucleotides, the CDR3 is TGTGCCAGCTCACCGACGGGATACTCCTACAATGAGCAGTTCTTC.

This clonotype was recorded at least ten times. The chain employs TRBV6-1 and TRBJ2-3, with 9 bases fitting TRBD1. CDR3 length: 15 amino acids. The germline CDR1 and CDR2 sequences are MNHNS and SASEGT. Unmatched junction bases numbered 3, after V lost 2 bases and J lost 3 bases. The chain's CDR3 is CASSERDRETDTQYF. In nucleotides, the CDR3 is TGTGCCAGCAGTGAACGGGACAGGGAGACAGATACGCAGTATTTT.

This clonotype has only one observation. This sequence joins TRBV7-9 and TRBJ2-1; TRBD2 aligns across 8 bases. The ends lost 2 bases at V and 3 bases at J; junction bases unmatched: 27. Germline V gene lookup returns CDR1 SEHNR and CDR2 FQNEAQ (reference sequence). There are 23 residues in the CDR3. CDR3 nucleotides: TGTGCCAGCAGCTTATCTAAAGCTGCGCAGGCGGGGGGTCCCGGTGCAAACTACAATGAGCAGTTCTTC. Its protein product is CASSLSKAAQAGGPGANYNEQFF.

V and J are TRBV10-1 and TRBJ2-7; D not certain. Trimming removed 4 bases from V and 5 bases from J, with 9 bases in between. Looked up from germline, CDR1 is WNHNN and CDR2 is SYGVQD (reference sequence). The CDR3 is made up of 12 amino acids. The CDR3 DNA reads as TGCGCCAGCAGTGTAACCCTCGACGAGCAGTACTTC. Residues: CASSVTLDEQYF.

This clonotype appeared many times. This chain joins TRBV11-2 and TRBJ2-1; either TRBD1 or TRBD2 may fit D (5 bases each). CDR1 is SGHAT and CDR2 is FQNNGV in the germline V gene. V shed 1 base and J shed 9 bases, with 13 bases lying between them. This CDR3 contains 14 residues. This CDR3 is CASSLAGTAGEQFF. DNA for the CDR3: TGTGCCAGCAGCTTAGCGGGGACCGCGGGTGAGCAGTTCTTC. The complete variable domain, with remaining parts taken from reference TRBV11-2 and TRBJ2-1, reads EAGVAQSPRYKIIEKRQSVAFWCNPISGHATLYWYQQILGQGPKLLIQFQNNGVVDDSQLPKDRFSAERLKGVDSTLKIQPAKLEDSAVYLCASSLAGTAGEQFFGPGTRLTVL.

The CDR3 DNA reads TGTGCCAGCAGCGCCGCCCGACTGAGCCCTGGAAACACCATATATTTT. It encodes CASSAARLSPGNTIYF. This chain uses TRBV9 with TRBJ1-3; D gene uncertain. Per the germline V gene, CDR1 is SGDLS and CDR2 is YYNGEE. There are 16 residues in the CDR3. V was pared by 3 bases and J by 2 bases, with 15 bases between.

The chain combines TRBV12-5 with TRBJ1-1; the match to TRBD1 covers 12 bases. J gave up 7 bases and V 3 bases, and 6 bases lay outside the gene matches. This CDR3 spans 15 amino acids. Germline assignment: CDR1 LGHNT and CDR2 FRNRAP. In DNA, the CDR3 is TGTGCTAGTGGTTTTTCCGGGACAGGGGGCTTTGAAGCTTTCTTT. This sequence encodes CASGFSGTGGFEAFF.

This clonotype has just one count. This may be a read error, as it is one base from a much larger clone. The DNA for the CDR3 is TGTTCCAGCAGTATTCCGGACGCGACCAATGGCTACACCTTC. Residues: CSSSIPDATNGYTF. The chain recombines TRBV28 with TRBJ1-2; D is uncertain. Germline V CDR1 and CDR2: MDHEN, SYDVKM. CDR3 length: 14 residues.

In this sample, this clonotype turned up a few times. J is TRBJ1-6 and V is TRBV6-2 or TRBV6-3; TRBD1 matches at 9 bases. The CDR3 is made up of 14 amino acids. Trimming at V came to 6 bases and at J to 7 bases, leaving 4 bases not matched to a gene. CDR1 and CDR2 from the germline V gene are MNHEY and SVGEGT. CDR3 coding DNA: TGTGCCAGCAGCTGGACAGGGGAGAATTCACCCCTCCACTTT. This encodes CASSWTGENSPLHF.

Many counts were recorded for this clonotype. The chain employs TRBV28 and TRBJ2-1, with 9 bases that match TRBD1. Trimming cost V 3 bases and J 2 bases; bases outside gene matches: 2. Looked up from germline, CDR1 is MDHEN and CDR2 is SYDVKM. The CDR3 loop spans 15 amino acids. The CDR3 protein is CASSFTGGAYNEQFF. DNA for the CDR3: TGTGCCAGCAGTTTCACAGGGGGCGCCTACAATGAGCAGTTCTTC.

This clonotype has more than one count but fewer than ten. The rearrangement joins TRBV12-3 or TRBV12-4 to TRBJ2-5, with D unresolved. The CDR3 runs 16 residues. V lost 6 bases, J lost 5 bases, and 22 bases lay in between. CDR3 nucleotides: TGTGCCAGCAGCGCCACCCCAAATCCGAGGATGGAGACCCAGTACTTC. Protein sequence: CASSATPNPRMETQYF.

This clonotype was seen only a few times. This chain joins TRBV5-6 and TRBJ1-1; maybe TRBD1 (5 bases). Germline values: CDR1 SGHDT, CDR2 YYEEEE. CDR3 length equals 14 residues. Between the trimmed V and J ends, which lost 3 bases and 1 base, there was a span of 10 bases. CDR3 in DNA: TGTGCCAGCAGCTGGGGCCCGGGGAACACTGAAGCTTTCTTT. Its protein product is CASSWGPGNTEAFF.

This clonotype was counted ten times or more. The chain links TRBV30 to TRBJ2-7; 8 nucleotides align to TRBD1. Trimming cost V 3 bases and J 9 bases; bases outside gene matches: 13. From germline, CDR1 is GTSNPN and CDR2 SVGIG (reference sequence). CDR3 length: 14 amino acids. The CDR3 DNA reads as TGTGCCTGGAGCGAGGACAGGGCAATCTTCGGGCAGTACTTC. Its translation is CAWSEDRAIFGQYF.

This clonotype was detected many times. The chain is built from TRBV2 and TRBJ2-7; D might be TRBD1 or TRBD2, each matching 5 bases. The CDR3 runs to 13 residues. The germline V gene has CDR1 SNHLY and CDR2 FYNNEI. The V gene lost 6 bases and the J gene lost 3 bases, with 12 bases spanning the gap. Here the CDR3 reads CASRGDGHYEQYF. CDR3 DNA: TGTGCCAGCAGGGGGGACGGACACTACGAGCAGTACTTC.

This chain joins TRBV9 and TRBJ2-3, with D hard to call. The CDR3 runs 14 residues. Germline V gene data show CDR1 as SGDLS and CDR2 as YYNGEE. Trimming shortened V by 0 bases and J by 0 bases, and 5 bases separated the two germline ends. The CDR3 protein is CASSVVDSTDTQYF. The DNA for the CDR3 is TGTGCCAGCAGCGTAGTGGACAGCACAGATACGCAGTATTTT.